Below, 12 T cell receptor beta chains from the same sample are listed, as sequenced in a study of naive and memory T cell subsets. The SP2 primer and nested alpha and beta constant region primers amplified ligated cDNA in four rounds. Using its own MiXCR run on the UMI-ligation and nested PCR reads, TCRdb lists one record per CDR3 protein. In the table there are more than 25,000 distinct CDR3 sequences, 5.2% of which are singletons. A UMI-containing oligonucleotide was joined by 3' ligation to the TCR cDNA template. Sequenced input: blood. These receptor sequences come from an adult in good health.

In its sample, this clonotype was seen a few times. A much more abundant neighbour one base away suggests this may be a read error. The chain recombines TRBV28 with TRBJ2-5, with D unclear. This CDR3 region has 12 residues. The germline V gene encodes CDR1 MDHEN and CDR2 SYDVKM. V shed 6 bases and J shed 4 bases, with 9 bases lying between them. This CDR3 reads CASSPWVETQYF. The CDR3 DNA reads TGTGCCAGCAGCCCCTGGGTAGAGACCCAGTACTTC. The full variable domain, rest sourced from reference TRBV28 and TRBJ2-5, is DVKVTQSSRYLVKRTGEKVFLECVQDMDHENMFWYRQDPGLGLRLIYFSYDVKMKEKGDIPEGYSVSREKKERFSLILESASTNQTSMYLCASSPWVETQYFGPGTRLLVL.

This clonotype was picked up many times. One end of the junction does not line up with germline, which may come from a read error. The chain has TRBV4-1 and TRBJ1-1, with D possibly being TRBD1 (5 bases). This CDR3 region has 12 residues. CDR1 is MGHRA and CDR2 is YSYEKL in the germline V gene. CDR3 sequence: CASTQGDTEAFF. CDR3 nucleotides: TGCGCCAGCACCCAAGGGGACACTGAAGCTTTCTTT.

This clonotype was recorded many times. The V and J genes are TRBV20-1 and TRBJ1-1; no definite D call. The germline gives CDR1 DFQATT, CDR2 SNEGSKA (reference sequence). There are 11 residues in the CDR3. Deletions cut 6 bases from V and 2 bases from J, with 7 bases between. The CDR3 sequence: CSAVLNTEAFF. DNA for the CDR3: TGCAGTGCCGTATTAAACACTGAAGCTTTCTTT.

A few counts support this clonotype. This chain connects TRBV4-1 to TRBJ2-7; 12 nucleotides agree with TRBD2. The CDR3 contains 15 residues. The V segment lost 5 bases and the J segment 4 bases; nucleotides outside the gene matches: 6. In germline, CDR1 is MGHRA, CDR2 YSYEKL. CDR3 sequence reads: CASSATSGSLYEQYF. The CDR3 DNA follows: TGCGCCAGCAGCGCGACTAGCGGGAGTTTGTACGAGCAGTACTTC.

The chain joins TRBV12-3 or TRBV12-4 to TRBJ1-6; D unclear. This CDR3 spans 12 amino acids. V dropped 0 bases and J dropped 13 bases, with 7 bases sitting between them. DNA for the CDR3: TGTGCCAGCAGTTTAGCGCCGGGGCCCCTCCACTTT. The encoded protein is CASSLAPGPLHF.

This clonotype occurred many times. The chain couples TRBV6-5 to TRBJ1-6; no clear D. Trimming stripped 4 bases from V and 3 bases from J, with 10 bases between. Germline CDR1 MNHEY, CDR2 SVGAGI. This CDR3 region has 15 residues. CDR3 nucleotide sequence: TGTGCCAGCAGTTCCGGGAGGGTCTATAATTCACCCCTCCACTTT. It encodes CASSSGRVYNSPLHF.

This clonotype was seen more than once but under ten times. The junction shows a germline mismatch at one end, possibly a read error. The chain couples TRBV7-9 to TRBJ1-2, with D possibly TRBD1 on 5 matching bases. This CDR3 spans 14 amino acids. Looked up from germline, CDR1 is SEHNR and CDR2 is FQNEAQ (reference sequence). The chain's CDR3 is CASSLQTANYGDTF. As DNA, the CDR3 is TGTGCCAGCAGCTTACAGACAGCAAACTATGGCGACACCTTC.

This clonotype was counted at least ten times. The rearrangement uses TRBV7-9 and TRBJ1-1, with D maybe TRBD1 (6 bases). The CDR3 is 12 amino acids. V was cut by 5 bases and J by 6 bases, with 10 bases left in between. CDR1 SEHNR and CDR2 FQNEAQ come from the germline V gene (reference sequence). CDR3 amino acids: CASSLQGSEAFF. CDR3 coding DNA: TGTGCCAGCAGCCTACAGGGATCTGAAGCTTTCTTT.

This clonotype was detected ten times or more. The V and J genes are TRBV18 and TRBJ1-2, with a possible D match to TRBD1 (6 bases). Trimming shortened V by 3 bases and J by 8 bases, and 13 bases separated the two germline ends. In germline, CDR1 is KGHSH, CDR2 LQKENI. This CDR3 has 13 residues. DNA of the CDR3: TGTGCCAGCTCACCTCGGACAGAAACGGGCTACACCTTC. It yields the protein CASSPRTETGYTF.

This clonotype is classed as medium-sized (0.01 to 0.1%). The chain recombines TRBV7-9 with TRBJ1-1, with D unresolved. V was pared by 4 bases and J by 4 bases, with 19 bases between. CDR3 length: 16 residues. Germline V lookup: CDR1 SEHNR, CDR2 FQNEAQ (reference sequence). CDR3 amino acids: CASSSLDYGLGTEAFF. CDR3 in DNA: TGTGCCAGCAGCTCCCTCGATTATGGGTTGGGCACTGAAGCTTTCTTT.

This clonotype was counted at least ten times. CDR3 DNA: TGTGCCAGCAGCCCACGGGCCAGCGGGGGGTACGAGCAGTACTTC. Translation gives CASSPRASGGYEQYF. V and J are TRBV7-9 and TRBJ2-7, with 9 bases fitting TRBD2. Trimming at V came to 5 bases and at J to 4 bases, leaving 9 bases not matched to a gene. Germline V gene data show CDR1 as SEHNR and CDR2 as FQNEAQ (reference sequence). This CDR3 contains 15 residues.

This clonotype has a handful of counts. This rearrangement joins TRBV10-3 to TRBJ1-5; 7 bases are shared with TRBD1. The V segment lost 2 bases and the J segment 4 bases; nucleotides outside the gene matches: 2. Germline V gene data show CDR1 as ENHRY and CDR2 as SYGVKD. The CDR3 totals 14 residues. The CDR3 protein is CAISEPGGNQPQHF. In DNA, the CDR3 is TGTGCCATCAGTGAGCCAGGGGGGAATCAGCCCCAGCATTTT.